The next 15 T cell receptor beta chains were all read from a single sample in a study of regulatory T cells in long-lasting Graves disease. According to the study, TCR beta libraries were built with iRepertoire HTBI primers and CDR3-region Arm-PCR. In TCRdb, the multiplex PCR reads were re-called with MiXCR into one record per CDR3 protein. The sample contains around 480,000 distinct CDR3 sequences, around 16% of which appear only once. Time point denoted: newly diagnosed GD, antithyroid drugs for less than 3 months. The TCR library was prepared using RNA isolated from PBMCs. The data also belong to a second study, concerning T cells in Graves' hyperthyroidism and ophthalmopathy.

This specimen was peripheral blood mononuclear cells (PBMCs), taken at new diagnosis, from a patient treated with antithyroid drugs. The receptors were gathered from a middle-aged man with Graves disease.

This clonotype was seen at least ten times. This chain joins TRBV28 and TRBJ1-5; D gene ambiguous. This CDR3 is built from 14 residues. Trimming left V 6 bases short and J 0 bases short, with 9 bases between. The germline V gene has CDR1 MDHEN and CDR2 SYDVKM. The CDR3 reads CASSRGVSNQPQHF. Here the CDR3 DNA reads TGTGCCAGCAGCCGGGGAGTTAGCAATCAGCCCCAGCATTTT.

The chain is built from TRBV2 and TRBJ2-5; no clear D gene. CDR3 length: 14 residues. CDR1 SNHLY and CDR2 FYNNEI come from the germline V gene. Trimming shortened V by 8 bases and J by 7 bases, and 20 bases separated the two germline ends. CDR3 residues: CASHWAAQVGTQYF. The CDR3 bases are TGTGCCAGCCATTGGGCCGCCCAGGTTGGGACCCAGTACTTC.

In its sample, this clonotype was seen many times. The rearrangement joins TRBV5-5 to TRBJ2-7; possibly TRBD1 for D (6 bases). V gave up 1 base and J gave up 13 bases, with 12 bases separating them. Germline loops: CDR1 SGHKS, CDR2 YYEKEE (reference sequence). This CDR3 region has 11 residues. CDR3 DNA sequence: TGTGCCAGCAGCTTGTCACAGGGTCAATACTTC. As protein: CASSLSQGQYF.

Many counts were recorded for this clonotype. The rearrangement uses TRBV7-3 and TRBJ2-2; 10 bases agree with TRBD2. Germline V CDR1 and CDR2: SGHTA, FQGTGA. J lost 4 bases, V lost 0 bases, and 14 bases had no gene match. This CDR3 comprises 20 residues. CDR3 DNA sequence: TGTGCCAGCAGCTTAACGGATCGAGCTAGCGGGAGAGTAAGCACCGGGGAGCTGTTTTTT. Its protein is CASSLTDRASGRVSTGELFF. Full variable domain (missing parts from reference TRBV7-3 and TRBJ2-2): GAGVSQTPSNKVTEKGKYVELRCDPISGHTALYWYRQSLGQGPEFLIYFQGTGAADDSGLPNDRFFAVRPEGSVSTLKIQRTERGDSAVYLCASSLTDRASGRVSTGELFFGEGSRLTVL.

In this sample, this clonotype turned up many times. This chain uses TRBV5-1 with TRBJ1-2; D remains unclear. The CDR3 consists of 16 residues. V was clipped by 0 bases and J by 5 bases, with 17 bases between them. Germline CDR1 and CDR2: SGHRS and YFSETQ. The CDR3 bases are TGCGCCAGCAGCTTGGGTTTGCACGGAGAGATATATGGCTACACCTTC. This sequence encodes CASSLGLHGEIYGYTF. Based on the CDR3 plus reference TRBV5-1 and TRBJ1-2, the full variable domain is KAGVTQTPRYLIKTRGQQVTLSCSPISGHRSVSWYQQTPGQGLQFLFEYFSETQRNKGNFPGRFSGRQFSNSRSEMNVSTLELGDSALYLCASSLGLHGEIYGYTFGSGTRLTVV.

This sequence joins TRBV5-1 and TRBJ2-3, with TRBD2 matching 11 bases. Losses at the gene ends were 0 bases for V and 10 bases for J; bases not matched to a gene: 10. The CDR3 is 16 residues long. From germline, CDR1 is SGHRS and CDR2 YFSETQ. In nucleotides, the CDR3 is TGCGCCAGCAGCTTGGGACTAGCGGGAATCAGGAGCGCGCAGTATTTT. Its protein is CASSLGLAGIRSAQYF.

This clonotype was counted at least ten times. This rearrangement joins TRBV12-3 or TRBV12-4 to TRBJ1-4, with 7 bases identical to TRBD1. V lost 3 bases, J lost 4 bases, and 11 bases stayed unmatched. The CDR3 is made up of 17 amino acids. The CDR3 nucleotides read TGTGCCAGCAGTTTTTGGGCAGGGGGTTCCGGTAATGAAAAACTGTTTTTT. It encodes CASSFWAGGSGNEKLFF.

This clonotype was recorded a few times. The chain carries TRBV24-1 and TRBJ2-7; D gene ambiguous. In germline, CDR1 is KGHDR, CDR2 SFDVKD. This CDR3 contains 12 residues. V was clipped by 8 bases and J by 3 bases, with 10 bases between them. The CDR3 reads CATIIQDYEQYF. The CDR3 nucleotides read TGTGCCACCATTATCCAGGACTACGAGCAGTACTTC.

This clonotype was observed many times. The chain combines TRBV12-5 with TRBJ2-1; D may be TRBD1 (5 bases). Germline loops: CDR1 LGHNT, CDR2 FRNRAP. Deletions cut 0 bases from V and 7 bases from J, with 22 bases between. This CDR3 region has 18 residues. This CDR3 is CASGLVPWGHFLSNEQFF. Written as DNA, the CDR3 is TGTGCTAGTGGTTTGGTACCGTGGGGCCACTTCTTGAGTAATGAGCAGTTCTTC.

This clonotype was counted between two and nine times. Written as DNA, the CDR3 is TGTGCCAGTAAGTTGGACACCAGCAATCAGCCCCAGCATTTT. It specifies CASKLDTSNQPQHF. V and J are TRBV19 and TRBJ1-5, with a tentative D call TRBD1 (5 bases). V shed 7 bases and J shed 1 base, with 11 bases lying between them. The CDR3 loop spans 14 amino acids. CDR1 and CDR2 from the germline V gene are LNHDA and SQIVND (reference sequence).

This clonotype showed up many times. The chain uses TRBV7-9 and TRBJ2-5; tentative D call: TRBD2 (5 bases). There are 15 residues in the CDR3. Germline V gives CDR1 SEHNR, CDR2 FQNEAQ (reference sequence). Trimming removed 5 bases at V and 7 bases at J, with 20 bases between. The CDR3 spells CASSPGGPGVATQYF. CDR3 DNA sequence: TGTGCCAGCAGCCCAGGAGGCCCCGGGGTGGCGACCCAGTACTTC.

The rearrangement links TRBV12-5 to TRBJ2-2; no clear D gene. CDR1 and CDR2 (germline): LGHNT, FRNRAP. The CDR3 contains 11 residues. The V end lost 5 bases, the J end lost 5 bases, and 3 bases lay between the germline ends. The CDR3 coding sequence is TGTGCTAGTGGTGAAACCGGGGAGCTGTTTTTT. This sequence encodes CASGETGELFF. Full variable domain (remainder filled in from reference TRBV12-5 and TRBJ2-2): DARVTQTPRHKVTEMGQEVTMRCQPILGHNTVFWYRQTMMQGLELLAYFRNRAPLDDSGMPKDRFSAEMPDATLATLKIQPSEPRDSAVYFCASGETGELFFGEGSRLTVL.

This clonotype was detected ten times or more. This chain joins TRBV12-3 or TRBV12-4 and TRBJ2-1; TRBD2 aligns across 12 bases. Trimming removed 6 bases from V and 4 bases from J; junction bases left unmatched: 4. The CDR3 length is 15 residues. The CDR3 here is CASRLAGGFYNEQFF. CDR3 nucleotide sequence: TGTGCCAGCAGGCTAGCGGGAGGGTTTTACAATGAGCAGTTCTTC.

V usage is TRBV2 and J usage is TRBJ1-1, with TRBD1 matching over 8 bases. This CDR3 has 13 amino acids. Germline V gene sequence: CDR1 SNHLY, CDR2 FYNNEI. J was trimmed by 3 bases and V by 10 bases; bases with no gene match: 7. CDR3 sequence: CATTGGAYTEAFF. For the CDR3, the DNA is TGTGCCACAACAGGGGGAGCGTACACTGAAGCTTTCTTT.

Comments on this clonotype: This may stem from a read error, because a much larger clone lies one nucleotide away. The V gene is TRBV12-3 or TRBV12-4, the J gene TRBJ2-7; D may correspond to TRBD1 or TRBD2 (5 bases each). The DNA end favors TRBJ2-3, so the J call may be wrong. The CDR3 spans 17 residues. The CDR3 bases are TGTGCCAGCAGTTGCCCTGAGGGGCCCGGGTCTACAGATACGCAGTATTTT. Its translation: CASSCPEGPGSTDTQYF.